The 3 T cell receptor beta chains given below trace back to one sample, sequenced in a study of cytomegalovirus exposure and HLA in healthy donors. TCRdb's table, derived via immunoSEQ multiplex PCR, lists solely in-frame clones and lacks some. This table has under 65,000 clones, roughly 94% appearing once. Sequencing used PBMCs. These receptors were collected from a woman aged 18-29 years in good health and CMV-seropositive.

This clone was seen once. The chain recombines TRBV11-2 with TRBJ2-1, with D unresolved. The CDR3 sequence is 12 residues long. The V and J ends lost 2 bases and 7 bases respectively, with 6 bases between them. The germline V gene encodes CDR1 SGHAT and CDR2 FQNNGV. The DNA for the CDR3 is TGTGCCAGCAGCTTACTCTCTAATGAGCAGTTCTTC. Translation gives CASSLLSNEQFF.

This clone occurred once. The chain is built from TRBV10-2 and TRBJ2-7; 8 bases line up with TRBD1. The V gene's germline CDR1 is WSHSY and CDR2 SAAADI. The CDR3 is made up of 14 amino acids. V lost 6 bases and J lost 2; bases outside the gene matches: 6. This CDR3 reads CASRTGQGPYEQYF. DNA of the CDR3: TGCGCCAGCAGAACCGGACAGGGCCCCTACGAGCAGTACTTC.

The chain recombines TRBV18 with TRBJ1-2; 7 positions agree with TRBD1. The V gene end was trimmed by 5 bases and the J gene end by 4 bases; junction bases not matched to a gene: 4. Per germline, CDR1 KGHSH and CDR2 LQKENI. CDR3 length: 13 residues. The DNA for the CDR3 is TGTGCCAGCTCAAGACAGGGAAGCTATGGCTACACCTTC. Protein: CASSRQGSYGYTF.